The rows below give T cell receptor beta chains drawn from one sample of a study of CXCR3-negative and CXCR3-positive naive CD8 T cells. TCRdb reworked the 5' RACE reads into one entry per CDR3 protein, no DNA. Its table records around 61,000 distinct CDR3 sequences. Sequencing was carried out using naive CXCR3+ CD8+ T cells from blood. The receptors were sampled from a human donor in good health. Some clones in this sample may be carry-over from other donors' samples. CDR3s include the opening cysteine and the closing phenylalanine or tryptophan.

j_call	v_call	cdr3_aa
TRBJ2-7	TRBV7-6	CASSFNPTGDEQYF
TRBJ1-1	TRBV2	CASRDWTGDLDTEAFF
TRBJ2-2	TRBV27	CASSLSVQNTGELFF
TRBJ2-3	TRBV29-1	CSVESTGVSTDTQYF
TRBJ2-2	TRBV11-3	CASSSILYLAGTNTGELFF
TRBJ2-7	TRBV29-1	CSVGDRYYEQYF
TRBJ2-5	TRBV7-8	CASSPGGYDAIQETQYF
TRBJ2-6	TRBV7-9	CASSFLGQPSGANVLTF
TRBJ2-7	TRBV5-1	CASSLATRGRSYEQYF
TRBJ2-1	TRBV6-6	CASSYPGTGTTLYNEQFF
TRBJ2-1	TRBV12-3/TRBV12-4	CASSPEFPERGGYNEQFF
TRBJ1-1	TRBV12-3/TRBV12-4	CASSLSRTGYTEAFF
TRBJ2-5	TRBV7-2	CASSRWASGGNQETQYF
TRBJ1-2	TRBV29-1	CSGTGGLFNGYTF
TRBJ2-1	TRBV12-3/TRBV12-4	CASSRVHNEQFF
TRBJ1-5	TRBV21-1	CASSKAGVRQPQHF
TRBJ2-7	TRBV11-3	CASSQRGSYEQYF
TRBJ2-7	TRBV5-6	CASSSRDTYEQYF
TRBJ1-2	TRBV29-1	CSVVRTAPYGYTF
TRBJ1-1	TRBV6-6	CASRAEGLGGANTEAFF
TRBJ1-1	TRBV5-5	CASSLNRGAEAFF
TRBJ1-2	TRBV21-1	CASSKISVPGHPFRYGYTF
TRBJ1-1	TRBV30	CAWRQGYTEAFF
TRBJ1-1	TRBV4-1	CASSLQQGLNTEAFF
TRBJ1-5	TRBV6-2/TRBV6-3	CASSGGFSNQPQHF
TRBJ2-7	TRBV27	CASRDLYEQYF
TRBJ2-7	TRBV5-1	CASSFWDRAKHEQYF
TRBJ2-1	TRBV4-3	CASSQESTSPYNEQFF